This TCR beta chain is from a study of regulatory T cells in long-lasting Graves disease. Study summary: Those with persistent Graves' disease had received antithyroid drugs for over 5 years with positive TSH receptor antibodies.

Study-wide results and caveats: Persistent Graves' patients showed a TCR diversity that was lower than that of newly diagnosed ones. Authors noted too few samples as a limitation.

The time point here: persistent/refractory GD, antithyroid drugs over 5 years with positive TRAb. The authors made the TCR library using RNA they extracted from PBMCs. The TCR beta library used iRepertoire HTBI primers with Arm-PCR amplification of CDR3. Original handling: The study identified around 62 TRBV and around 15 TRBJ segments across samples. Via MiXCR, TCRdb re-called the multiplex PCR reads, giving one row per CDR3 protein. TCRdb, rather than the study authors, made the V and J calls. This table holds a few hundred thousand distinct CDR3 sequences, about a fifth found once. This clonotype was counted ten times or more. Its antigen is not known. V lost 3 bases and J lost 1, with 9 bases in between. The CDR3 loop spans 14 amino acids. Looked up from germline, CDR1 is SGHNT and CDR2 is YENEEA.

The receptor was derived from a female donor with Graves disease. The sample in question was peripheral blood mononuclear cells (PBMCs), obtained when the disease was refractory, from a patient treated with antithyroid drugs. The rearrangement uses TRBV11-3 and TRBJ1-1, with TRBD1 as a possible D gene (5 bases). The CDR3 coding sequence is TGTGCCAGCAGCTTCAGCAGGGCGAACACTGAAGCTTTCTTT. This codes for CASSFSRANTEAFF.